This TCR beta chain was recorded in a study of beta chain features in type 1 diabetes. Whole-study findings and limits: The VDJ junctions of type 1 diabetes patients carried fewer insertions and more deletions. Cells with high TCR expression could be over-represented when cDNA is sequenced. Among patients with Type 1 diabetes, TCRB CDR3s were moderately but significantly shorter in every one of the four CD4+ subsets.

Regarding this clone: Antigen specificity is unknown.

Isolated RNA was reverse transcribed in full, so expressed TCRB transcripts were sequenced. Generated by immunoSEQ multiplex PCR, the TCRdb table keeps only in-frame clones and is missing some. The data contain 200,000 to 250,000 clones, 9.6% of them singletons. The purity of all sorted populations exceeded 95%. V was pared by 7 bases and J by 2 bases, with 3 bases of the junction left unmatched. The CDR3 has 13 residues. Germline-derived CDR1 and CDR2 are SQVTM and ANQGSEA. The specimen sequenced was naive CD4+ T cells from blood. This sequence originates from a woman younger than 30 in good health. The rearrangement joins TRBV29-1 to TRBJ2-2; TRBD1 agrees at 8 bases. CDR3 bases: TGCAGCGCCGACAGGGGAAACACCGGGGAGCTGTTTTTT. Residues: CSADRGNTGELFF.